The present T cell receptor (beta chain) was sequenced within a study of graft-versus-host responses after intestinal transplantation. About the study: As for transplant type, recipients had multivisceral, liver-intestinal, or isolated intestinal grafts. Tacrolimus plus steroids were given to all recipients for roughly 3 years, preceded by anti-thymocyte globulin induction.

The CDR3 extends over 11 amino acids. Germline V CDR1 and CDR2: LGHNT, FRNRAP. With respect to this clone: Its antigen is undetermined. At one boundary the junction diverges from the germline segment, which might be a read error.

This table comes from immunoSEQ multiplex PCR, and its TCRdb copy is limited to in-frame clones, with some not included. The top ten hold approximately 0.53% of the sample, which has tens of thousands of clones, roughly 95% seen once. The study's findings and limits: Graft-donor T cell macrochimerism in patients accompanied high graft-versus-host to host-versus-graft clonal ratios in allografts. There were GvH clones found in recipient marrow, and some of them appeared first in ileum or blood.

This rearrangement joins TRBV12-5 to TRBJ2-5; D is unresolved. Sequencing was performed on unstimulated CD8+ T cells sorted from spleen or lymph node cells, taken before transplant. This receptor was identified in a human donor who was the organ donor for an intestinal transplant. CDR3 DNA sequence: TGTGCTAGTGGTTTTGGAAACCCTGGGCACTTC. It codes for CASGFGNPGHF. Complete variable domain (other parts from reference TRBV12-5 and TRBJ2-5): DARVTQTPRHKVTEMGQEVTMRCQPILGHNTVFWYRQTMMQGLELLAYFRNRAPLDDSGMPKDRFSAEMPDATLATLKIQPSEPRDSAVYFCASGFGNPGHFGPGTRLLVL.